Described below is a single T cell receptor beta chain sequence and its context. Its antigen is unidentified. Trimming took 2 bases from V and 4 from J; bases not matched to a gene: 5. Germline V gene sequence: CDR1 SGDLS, CDR2 YYNGEE. The CDR3 contains 16 residues. This sample was included in a study of cytomegalovirus exposure and HLA in healthy donors. Study-level information: The 100 to 150 validation repertoires and the 666 first-cohort repertoires shared a platform, a later analysis reported. Findings and caveats of the study: Rare sequences made up most TCRs, while some public TCRs were found in many donors. Cytomegalovirus association was assigned to approximately 160 TCR beta chains.

The method was immunoSEQ multiplex PCR; TCRdb's version includes in-frame clones alone and lacks a portion of them. This table holds about 64,000 clones, about 95% found once. Sequenced: PBMCs. The sequence derives from a young woman in good health and CMV-seropositive. The chain joins TRBV9 to TRBJ2-2, with TRBD2 matching over 10 bases. The CDR3 bases are TGTGCCAGCAGCGTTGAGCGGGGGGGCTTCACCGGGGAGCTGTTTTTT. Translated: CASSVERGGFTGELFF.